These T cell receptor beta chains were read from a single sample in a study of blood T cell repertoires in COVID-19. Libraries were prepared by immunoSEQ multiplex PCR; TCRdb keeps only in-frame clonotypes and omits some of them. Among approximately 13,000 clones listed, over 75% were seen once. Sequenced input: peripheral blood. Receptors originate from a man aged 45-60 years with active COVID-19. Both conserved end residues are part of each CDR3. Fields, in order: D gene, J gene, V gene, clone size, CDR3 DNA, CDR3 protein. The D gene is left open where the match is weak. Not all rows give a size; the values are once, few, many and, for expanded clones, a class.

TRBD1,TRBJ1-2,TRBV5-1,-,TGCGCCAGCAGCTTGGGGGGCCTACAGGGGAACTATGGCTACACCTTC,CASSLGGLQGNYGYTF
-,TRBJ1-6,TRBV27,-,TGTGCCAGCAGTTTATCTGGGGGCGGATATAATTCACCCCTCCACTTT,CASSLSGGGYNSPLHF
-,TRBJ1-2,TRBV6-6,-,TGTGCCAGCAGTTCAGGACTAGGATTCTATGGCTACACCTTC,CASSSGLGFYGYTF
TRBD2,TRBJ2-5,TRBV11-3,-,TGTGCCAGCAGCTTGCCGGGAGGGCTCCGGGAGACCCAGTACTTC,CASSLPGGLRETQYF
TRBD2,TRBJ2-1,TRBV2,-,TGTGCCAGCAGCCAGGAGCGGGGCAACAATGAGCAGTTCTTC,CASSQERGNNEQFF
-,TRBJ2-7,TRBV24-1,-,TGTGCCACCAGTGACTCCCGGTCGGGCGAGCAGTACTTC,CATSDSRSGEQYF
-,TRBJ1-4,TRBV5-1,-,TGCGCCTCCCGTGGGGGAGGAGAATTCGATGAAAAACTGTTTTTT,CASRGGGEFDEKLFF
-,TRBJ1-2,TRBV28,-,TGTGCCAGCAGTTTTGGAGGGAGTTACGGTGGCTACACCTTC,CASSFGGSYGGYTF
TRBD2,TRBJ2-1,TRBV2,-,TGTGCCAGCAGTGCACTAGCGGGAGGAACCAATGAGCAGTTCTTC,CASSALAGGTNEQFF
-,TRBJ1-5,TRBV12-3/TRBV12-4,-,TGTGCCAGCTCGGGAGCAGTCCTGCAGCCCCAGCATTTT,CASSGAVLQPQHF
-,TRBJ1-4,TRBV7-9,-,TGTGCCAGCGGTCCCGCGAGGGAACTGTTTTTT,CASGPARELFF
TRBD2,TRBJ2-5,TRBV28,-,TGTGCCAGCAGGCTCTCTGGGACTAGCGGGAGGGGAGAGACCCAGTACTTC,CASRLSGTSGRGETQYF
-,TRBJ2-3,TRBV11-2,-,TGTGCCAGCAGCTCCACCGCGGGGTACACAGATACGCAGTATTTT,CASSSTAGYTDTQYF
-,TRBJ1-1,TRBV18,-,TGTGCCAGCTCACCGGGTAGCACGAACACTGAAGCTTTCTTT,CASSPGSTNTEAFF
-,TRBJ2-1,TRBV27,-,TGTGCCAGCAGTTTAATGCTAGACTGGCCCAATGAGCAGTTCTTC,CASSLMLDWPNEQFF
-,TRBJ2-7,TRBV10-1,-,TGCGCCAGCAGTTCGGCGAACGACAAAACCTACGAGCAGTACTTC,CASSSANDKTYEQYF
-,TRBJ2-4,TRBV28,-,TGTGCCAGCAGTCTCGACTCTACGAGCCTGGGAAACATTCAGTACTTC,CASSLDSTSLGNIQYF
TRBD1,TRBJ2-6,TRBV5-5,-,TGTGCCAGCCGCCGGGACAGGGATGCCAACGTCCTGACTTTC,CASRRDRDANVLTF
-,TRBJ2-1,TRBV27,-,TGTGCCAGCAGTCGTCAGACAGGTTCTTCCTACAATGAGCAGTTCTTC,CASSRQTGSSYNEQFF
-,TRBJ2-1,TRBV9,-,TGTGCCAGCAGCGTGGGGAGGACCTCCTACAATGAGCAGTTCTTC,CASSVGRTSYNEQFF
-,TRBJ2-1,TRBV7-3,-,TGTGCCAGCAGCCTAACGGGACTGCCCTACAATGAGCAGTTCTTC,CASSLTGLPYNEQFF
TRBD1,TRBJ2-2,TRBV18,-,TGTGCCAGCTCATCCGGGACAGGGGCCTCGGTCGGGGAGCTGTTTTTT,CASSSGTGASVGELFF
-,TRBJ1-1,TRBV27,-,TGTGCCAGCAGTCAAGTGGGGGGGGGTACTGAAGCTTTCTTT,CASSQVGGGTEAFF
-,TRBJ2-2,TRBV19,-,TGTGCCAGTAGCCCAAGGGCGTGGGGCAACACCGGGGAGCTGTTTTTT,CASSPRAWGNTGELFF
-,TRBJ2-2,TRBV10-3,-,TGTGCCATCAGTGAGTCTCGGGATTCGGCCGGGGAGCTGTTTTTT,CAISESRDSAGELFF
-,TRBJ2-1,TRBV10-1,-,TGCGCCAGCAGTGCAGGCAATGAGCAGTTCTTC,CASSAGNEQFF
TRBD1,TRBJ1-5,TRBV3-1/TRBV3-2,few,TGTGCCAGCAGCCAAGATAGCCCCAGGGGGTTTAGTCAGCCCCAGCATTTT,CASSQDSPRGFSQPQHF
-,TRBJ1-5,TRBV4-3,few,TGCGCCAGCAGCCAAGTTGGCCAGGGAGGGCCCCAGCATTTT,CASSQVGQGGPQHF
-,TRBJ1-4,TRBV12-3/TRBV12-4,-,TGTGCCAGCAGTCTTGGGGGGGCGAAAGGACTGTTTTTT,CASSLGGAKGLFF
-,TRBJ2-1,TRBV28,-,TGTGCCAGCACCCCATGGGGGGGGCAGTACAATGAGCAGTTCTTC,CASTPWGGQYNEQFF
-,TRBJ2-5,TRBV5-1,-,TGCGCCAGCAGCTTGTCAGGCGAAGAGACCCAGTACTTC,CASSLSGEETQYF
-,TRBJ1-2,TRBV18,-,TGTGCCAGCTCACCTTCCCCCGGGTCTGACTACACCTTC,CASSPSPGSDYTF
-,TRBJ2-2,TRBV7-3,-,TGTGCCAGCAGCTATGGACAGAACACCGGGGAGCTGTTTTTT,CASSYGQNTGELFF
TRBD2,TRBJ2-3,TRBV5-1,-,TGCGCCAGCAGCGGCCGGACTAGCGGGACCCAATCCGGAGGCACAGATACGCAGTATTTT,CASSGRTSGTQSGGTDTQYF
TRBD1,TRBJ2-4,TRBV2,-,TGTGCCAGCAGTGGGACAGGGATTTCGGCCAAAAACATTCAGTACTTC,CASSGTGISAKNIQYF
-,TRBJ2-1,TRBV10-3,-,TGTGCCATCAGTGAGCTAAGAGGGAAGAGCTCCTACAATGAGCAGTTCTTC,CAISELRGKSSYNEQFF
-,TRBJ2-7,TRBV4-3,-,TGCGCCAGCAGCCAAGATTTGCGTGACACCACCTGGACCTACGAGCAGTACTTC,CASSQDLRDTTWTYEQYF
TRBD1,TRBJ1-6,TRBV4-3,-,TGCGCCAGCAGCCGAGACAGGGGATCCGATAATTCACCCCTCCACTTT,CASSRDRGSDNSPLHF
-,TRBJ1-1,TRBV28,-,TGTGCCAGCAGTTTCCCGCAGGGTAACACTGAAGCTTTCTTT,CASSFPQGNTEAFF
TRBD1,TRBJ2-1,TRBV5-8,-,TGTGCCAGCAGCTTGGCAGGGACAGCTCAGTACAATGAGCAGTTCTTC,CASSLAGTAQYNEQFF
-,TRBJ2-7,TRBV4-2,-,TGTGCCAGCAGCCAAAAAGGACAGTTACAATACTACGAGCAGTACTTC,CASSQKGQLQYYEQYF
-,TRBJ1-1,TRBV27,-,TGTGCCAGCAGTTTAGCCTTTCAGGGGAACACTGAAGCTTTCTTT,CASSLAFQGNTEAFF
-,TRBJ1-1,TRBV4-1,-,TGCGCCAGCAGCCCGTCGCGGGTGAACACTGAAGCTTTCTTT,CASSPSRVNTEAFF
TRBD2,TRBJ2-1,TRBV4-2,-,TGTGCCAGCAGCCAAGGACTAGCGGGAGCTGAGCAGTTCTTC,CASSQGLAGAEQFF
-,TRBJ1-2,TRBV28,-,TGTGCCAGCAGACTTGAGGGCTACACCTTC,CASRLEGYTF
-,TRBJ2-3,TRBV9,-,TGTGCCAGCACCCCGCGAGCTAAGCTTACCACAGATACGCAGTATTTT,CASTPRAKLTTDTQYF
-,TRBJ1-3,TRBV7-9,-,TGTGCCAGCAGCTGGACAATCCGGACGGGAAACACCATATATTTT,CASSWTIRTGNTIYF
TRBD1,TRBJ2-7,TRBV29-1,-,TGCAGCGTTGAGGTGGACAGGGGGCTATACGAGCAGTACTTC,CSVEVDRGLYEQYF
TRBD2,TRBJ2-3,TRBV2,-,TGTGCCAGCAGGGCTAGCGGGAGGGCAGATACGCAGTATTTT,CASRASGRADTQYF
-,TRBJ1-5,TRBV28,few,TGTGCCAGCAGTTGGACATCGGGTCAGCCCCAGCATTTT,CASSWTSGQPQHF
-,TRBJ1-2,TRBV6-2/TRBV6-3,-,TGTGCCAGCAGTTACCCCGGCGGCTATGGCTACACCTTC,CASSYPGGYGYTF
-,TRBJ2-7,TRBV5-8,-,TGTGCCAGCAGCTTGGCGTCGACAGGAGCCTACGAGCAGTACTTC,CASSLASTGAYEQYF
TRBD1,TRBJ2-2,TRBV5-1,-,TGCGCCAGCAGCTTAAGGACAGGGCTAGCGAACACCGGGGAGCTGTTTTTT,CASSLRTGLANTGELFF
TRBD1,TRBJ1-2,TRBV7-9,-,TGTGCCAGCAGCCCACAGGGGGCGGGATATGGCTACACCTTC,CASSPQGAGYGYTF
TRBD1,TRBJ2-4,TRBV6-4,-,TGTGCCAGCAGTTCGCGACAGGGTCTAGCCAAAAACATTCAGTACTTC,CASSSRQGLAKNIQYF
TRBD2,TRBJ2-1,TRBV15,-,TGTGCCACCAGCAGAGATAGTAAGGGTAGCGGGAGATGGGGCAATGAGCAGTTCTTC,CATSRDSKGSGRWGNEQFF
TRBD2,TRBJ2-5,TRBV6-1,-,TGTGCCAGCAGTGAACTGATCGCGGCGGGGGAAGGACTCCAGCAGACCCAGTACTTC,CASSELIAAGEGLQQTQYF
TRBD2,TRBJ2-5,TRBV4-2,-,TGTGCCAGCAGCGGAGCCAGACCGGGACTAGCGGGAGCCCAGTACTTC,CASSGARPGLAGAQYF
TRBD2,TRBJ2-1,TRBV4-3,-,TGCGCCACATCTAGCGGAGGATACAATGAGCAGTTCTTC,CATSSGGYNEQFF